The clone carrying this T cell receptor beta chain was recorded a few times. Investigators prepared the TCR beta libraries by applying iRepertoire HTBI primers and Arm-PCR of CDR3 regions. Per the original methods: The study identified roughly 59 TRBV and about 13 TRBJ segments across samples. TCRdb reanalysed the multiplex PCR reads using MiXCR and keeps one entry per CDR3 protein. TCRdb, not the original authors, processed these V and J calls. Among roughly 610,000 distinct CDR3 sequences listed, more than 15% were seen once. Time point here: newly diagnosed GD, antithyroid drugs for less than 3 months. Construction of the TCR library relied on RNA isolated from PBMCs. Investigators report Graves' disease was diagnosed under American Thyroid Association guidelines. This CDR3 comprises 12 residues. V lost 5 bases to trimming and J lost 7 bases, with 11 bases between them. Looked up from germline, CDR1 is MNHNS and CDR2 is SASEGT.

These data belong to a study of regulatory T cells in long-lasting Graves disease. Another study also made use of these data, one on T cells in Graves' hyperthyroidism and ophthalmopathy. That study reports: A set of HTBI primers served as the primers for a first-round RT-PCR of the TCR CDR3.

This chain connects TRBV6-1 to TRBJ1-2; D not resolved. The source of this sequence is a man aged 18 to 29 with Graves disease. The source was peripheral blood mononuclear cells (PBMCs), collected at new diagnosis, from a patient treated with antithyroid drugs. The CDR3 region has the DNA TGTGCCAGCAGTCCCGGGCTGAGTGGCTACACCTTC. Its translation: CASSPGLSGYTF.